This T cell receptor beta chain originates from a study of PD-1 blockade in classical Hodgkin lymphoma. Study-level results: A reduction in baseline TCR diversity was reportedly seen in newly diagnosed patients relative to healthy donors. Possible causes of repertoire differences, disease activity or prior therapy, remain undefined.

Noted time point: newly diagnosed, previously untreated cHL patient sample. Magnetic negative selection was used to purify CD4+ T cells from PBMCs that had been thawed. Concerning this clone: Its antigen is currently unknown.

Trimming cost V 4 bases and J 1 base, with 11 bases left between them. CDR3 length: 14 amino acids. Germline lookup yields CDR1 SGHRS and CDR2 YFSETQ. Generated by immunoSEQ multiplex PCR, the TCRdb table keeps only in-frame clones and is missing some. The repertoire has 20,000 to 25,000 clones, more than 85% of them found once; the top ten carry 0.4% to 0.5%. The TCR originated in a human donor with classical Hodgkin lymphoma. The rearrangement links TRBV5-1 to TRBJ1-1; TRBD1 is a possible D gene (5 bases). Sequenced: CD4+ T cells from blood. The CDR3 sequence: CASSGDGWNTEAFF. The CDR3, as DNA: TGCGCCAGCAGCGGGGACGGATGGAACACTGAAGCTTTCTTT.